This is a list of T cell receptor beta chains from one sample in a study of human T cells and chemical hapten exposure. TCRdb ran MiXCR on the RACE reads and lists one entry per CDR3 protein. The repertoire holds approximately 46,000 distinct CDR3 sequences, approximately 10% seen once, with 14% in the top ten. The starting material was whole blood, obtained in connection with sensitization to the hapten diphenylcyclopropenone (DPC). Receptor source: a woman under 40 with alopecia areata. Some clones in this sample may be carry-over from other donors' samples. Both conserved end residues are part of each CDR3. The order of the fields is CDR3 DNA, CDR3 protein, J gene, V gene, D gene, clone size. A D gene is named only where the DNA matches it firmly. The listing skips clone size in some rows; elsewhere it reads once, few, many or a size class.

TGTGCCAGTAGTATAACAGGGTACAATGAGCAGTTCTTC CASSITGYNEQFF TRBJ2-1 TRBV19 - many
TGTGCCAGCAGTTTGAGGGGACCCGGGGAGCTGTTTTTT CASSLRGPGELFF TRBJ2-2 TRBV12-3/TRBV12-4 - many
TGTGCCAGCAGTTCGACCGGGACAGGGATCCATGGCTACACCTTC CASSSTGTGIHGYTF TRBJ1-2 TRBV27 TRBD1 few
TGTGCCAGTAGTATCAACTCTGGGGCCAACGTCCTGACTTTC CASSINSGANVLTF TRBJ2-6 TRBV19 - few
TGTGCCAGCAGACCGAGAGCGGGCGAGCAGTACTTC CASRPRAGEQYF TRBJ2-7 TRBV6-5 - many
TGTGCCAGCAGCCAAGGAACGGGGACAGGGGGCCGCGAGCAGTACTTC CASSQGTGTGGREQYF TRBJ2-7 TRBV3-1 TRBD1 -
TGTGCCAGCAGCCAAAGTAGCGGGGGGAAAGAGACCCAGTACTTC CASSQSSGGKETQYF TRBJ2-5 TRBV7-2 TRBD2 many
TGTGCCAGCACCCAGCGGGGGGGCGGCGTAGATACGCAGTATTTT CASTQRGGGVDTQYF TRBJ2-3 TRBV6-1 TRBD2 -
TGTGCCAGCAGTTTACTCGGGGGGCCCAACACTGAAGCTTTCTTT CASSLLGGPNTEAFF TRBJ1-1 TRBV27 - -
TGTGCTAGCAGCCTGGGGCAGGGTAATGAGCAGTACTTC CASSLGQGNEQYF TRBJ2-7 TRBV7-7 - many
TGTGCCAGCAGTTTAGGACAGGGGGTGAGCACAGATACGCAGTATTTT CASSLGQGVSTDTQYF TRBJ2-3 TRBV12-3/TRBV12-4 TRBD1 -
TGTGCCATTAGGGACGGTAACTATGGCTACACCTTC CAIRDGNYGYTF TRBJ1-2 TRBV10-3 - few
TGTGCCAGCAGCTCGGCGGATGAAAAACTGTTTTTT CASSSADEKLFF TRBJ1-4 TRBV7-2 - many
TGTGCCAGCAGTTTGGCCGGACTAGCGGGCGATGAGCAGTTCTTC CASSLAGLAGDEQFF TRBJ2-1 TRBV12-3/TRBV12-4 TRBD2 few
TGTGCCAGCAGTTCGACTAGCGGACAAGAGACCCAGTACTTC CASSSTSGQETQYF TRBJ2-5 TRBV12-3/TRBV12-4 TRBD2 many
TGTGCCAGCAGTTTTCTACAGGGGAGGGCTGAAGCTTTCTTT CASSFLQGRAEAFF TRBJ1-1 TRBV12-3/TRBV12-4 TRBD1 few
TGTGCCAGCTCACCACCCGGTGGCAGGTCCTACAATGAGCAGTTCTTC CASSPPGGRSYNEQFF TRBJ2-1 TRBV18 - few
TGTGCCAGCAGCGAAGAGGCTTGGGGGACAGATACGCAGTATTTT CASSEEAWGTDTQYF TRBJ2-3 TRBV6-4 - many
TGTGCCAGCAGCTCCTCCGGGACAGGGGTAAATGAGCAGTTCTTC CASSSSGTGVNEQFF TRBJ2-1 TRBV7-2 TRBD1 few
TGCGCCAGCAGAAAGGTACAGGGAACAGGAAACACCATATATTTT CASRKVQGTGNTIYF TRBJ1-3 TRBV5-1 - many
TGTGCCAGCAGCTTAGCGGGTTCCAGTCCCAATCAGCCCCAGCATTTT CASSLAGSSPNQPQHF TRBJ1-5 TRBV7-2 - -
TGTGCCAGCAGCACATACAGCGGGGGGGCCGACGATACGCAGTATTTT CASSTYSGGADDTQYF TRBJ2-3 TRBV7-9 TRBD2 few
TGTGCCAGCAGTGAAGCCAGGCGGCAAGAGACCCAGTACTTC CASSEARRQETQYF TRBJ2-5 TRBV2 - -
TGTGCCATCAGCCAGGGGGCGGGTGAGCAGTTCTTC CAISQGAGEQFF TRBJ2-1 TRBV10-3 TRBD1 -
TGCGCCAGCAGCCAGGACAGAATAGATCAGCCCCAGCATTTT CASSQDRIDQPQHF TRBJ1-5 TRBV5-1 - few
TGTGCCAGTAGTAAGGATCACATCGGGATGATCGGCTACGAGCAGTACTTC CASSKDHIGMIGYEQYF TRBJ2-7 TRBV19 - many
TGTGCCATGGGACGGGGCTACGAGCAGTACTTC CAMGRGYEQYF TRBJ2-7 TRBV6-1 - few
TGTGCCAGCACGCGCAATCCCGGACAGCCCCAGCATTTT CASTRNPGQPQHF TRBJ1-5 TRBV2 - -
TGCGCCAGCAGCCAAGATGTGACAGGGGGCGAAAAACTGTTTTTT CASSQDVTGGEKLFF TRBJ1-4 TRBV4-3 TRBD1 many
TGTGCCAGTAGTGCCGGGACAGGGTACAATGAGCAGTTCTTC CASSAGTGYNEQFF TRBJ2-1 TRBV19 TRBD1 -
TGTGCCAGCAGCTTCTCTGGTGGCGAGCAGTACTTC CASSFSGGEQYF TRBJ2-7 TRBV7-9 - few
TGCGCCAGCAGCAGGTCTAGCGGGGGGCCGGGGGATACGCAGTATTTT CASSRSSGGPGDTQYF TRBJ2-3 TRBV5-1 TRBD2 many
TGCAGCGTTGGGGCAGGGGATGGCTACACCTTC CSVGAGDGYTF TRBJ1-2 TRBV29-1 - few
TGCAGCGCAATAGCGGTTGGAGAGACCCAGTACTTC CSAIAVGETQYF TRBJ2-5 TRBV29-1 - -
TGTGCCAGCAGCGAAAACAGGGAAGAGACCCAGTACTTC CASSENREETQYF TRBJ2-5 TRBV6-6 - many
TGTGCCAGTAGTACCCTCCGGGGACAGCATTCACCCCTCCACTTT CASSTLRGQHSPLHF TRBJ1-6 TRBV19 TRBD1 few
TGTGCCAGCAGCCCGGGACCGGGGACCTACGAGCAGTACTTC CASSPGPGTYEQYF TRBJ2-7 TRBV7-2 - -